This entry concerns a single TCR beta chain. In the authors' methods: Quantification of nucleated cells was approximated via reference gene primer amplification. Clones were sequenced by immunoSEQ multiplex PCR, and TCRdb holds only the in-frame ones, with some missing. For V, J and clone size, that table is used; D and trimming come from the DNA. The sample records some 110,000 clones, over 80% being singletons. The sample belongs to a study of blood T cell repertoires in COVID-19. CDR1 is MDHEN, CDR2 SYDVKM, per germline. The CDR3 has 14 amino acids. Trimming took off 4 bases at V and 8 bases at J, with 14 bases between the two ends.

This chain connects TRBV28 to TRBJ1-4; D possibly corresponds to TRBD1 (6 bases). The sequenced sample consisted of peripheral blood. The sequence was collected from a man over 45 with acute or convalescent COVID-19. Here the CDR3 DNA reads TGTGCCAGCAGTTGGGAATTGCAGGGGGAAAAACTGTTTTTT. Protein: CASSWELQGEKLFF.